What follows describes a single TCR beta chain. TCRdb reprocessed the RT-PCR reads with MiXCR, giving one entry per CDR3 protein. The data show about 960,000 distinct CDR3 sequences, more than 15% seen once. These data belong to a study of patients and donors after allogeneic stem cell transplantation. Germline CDR1 is SGHVS and CDR2 is FQNEAQ. V shed 3 bases and J 12 bases; nucleotides not matched to a gene: 10. The CDR3 has 14 residues. The chain couples TRBV7-8 to TRBJ2-1; TRBD2 aligns across 8 bases. What was sequenced was blood, either unsorted or a sorted T cell fraction (not recorded which). The sequence was obtained from a human donor who was either an allogeneic HSCT recipient or a stem cell or donor lymphocyte infusion donor (not recorded which). It is not recorded whose cells these are; they may come from a transplant donor. DNA for the CDR3: TGTGCCAGCAGCTTGTCCGGGACTAGTCTCTGGCAGTTCTTC. This encodes CASSLSGTSLWQFF.